The source of this TCR beta chain is a study of T cells in Graves' hyperthyroidism and ophthalmopathy. This clonotype has a count of ten or more. Its antigen remains unidentified. CDR1 and CDR2 (germline): SGHVS, FNYEAQ. The CDR3 runs 14 residues. Losses at the gene ends were 3 bases for V and 8 bases for J; bases not matched to a gene: 5. TCR beta CDR3 regions were amplified from RNA transcripts. The HTBI primer set served for first-round RT-PCR of the TCR CDR3. TCRdb processed the multiplex PCR reads anew with MiXCR; each CDR3 protein has one entry. The sample holds roughly 420,000 distinct CDR3 sequences, 15% to 17% seen once. Stable hyperthyroidism: no ophthalmopathy progression over 18 months of follow-up. The study, taken as a whole, reports: Blood held most thyroid clonotypes expanded above 0.001 frequency.

The sample was blood. The chain joins TRBV7-6 to TRBJ2-1, with 9 bases that match TRBD2. This clonotype was obtained from a woman under 30 with Graves' hyperthyroidism. CDR3 sequence reads: CASSFGGRAYEQFF. CDR3 DNA: TGTGCCAGCAGCTTTGGCGGGAGGGCGTATGAGCAGTTCTTC. The entire variable domain, with the rest obtained from reference TRBV7-6 and TRBJ2-1, is as follows: GAGVSQSPRYKVTKRGQDVALRCDPISGHVSLYWYRQALGQGPEFLTYFNYEAQQDKSGLPNDRFSAERPEGSISTLTIQRTEQRDSAMYRCASSFGGRAYEQFFGPGTRLTVL.